This T cell receptor beta chain stems from a study of blood T cell repertoires in COVID-19. At the level of the study: There were acute and convalescent COVID-19 samples, and they came from the United States, Italy and Spain. T cells, B-cell-depleted T cells, or PBMCs provided the cDNA or gDNA that served as material.

Original methodology: Quantification of nucleated cells was approximated via reference gene primer amplification. This table comes from immunoSEQ multiplex PCR, and its TCRdb copy is limited to in-frame clones, with some not included. V and J calls and clone size are copied from that table; D and trimming were computed from the DNA. The profile covers about 240,000 clones, with around 87% appearing a single time and more than 6% taken by the ten largest. This CDR3 spans 16 amino acids. With V trimmed by 6 bases and J by 4 bases, 11 bases remained unmatched. Germline CDR1 reads WSHSY; CDR2 reads SAAADI.

Sequences were obtained from peripheral blood. The clonotype was recovered from a man between 60 and 75 years old who had recovered from COVID-19. This chain connects TRBV10-2 to TRBJ2-2; 7 nucleotides line up with TRBD2. The CDR3 protein is CASRPTLRGVTGELFF. Here the CDR3 DNA reads TGCGCCAGCAGGCCGACCCTTCGGGGGGTCACCGGGGAGCTGTTTTTT.